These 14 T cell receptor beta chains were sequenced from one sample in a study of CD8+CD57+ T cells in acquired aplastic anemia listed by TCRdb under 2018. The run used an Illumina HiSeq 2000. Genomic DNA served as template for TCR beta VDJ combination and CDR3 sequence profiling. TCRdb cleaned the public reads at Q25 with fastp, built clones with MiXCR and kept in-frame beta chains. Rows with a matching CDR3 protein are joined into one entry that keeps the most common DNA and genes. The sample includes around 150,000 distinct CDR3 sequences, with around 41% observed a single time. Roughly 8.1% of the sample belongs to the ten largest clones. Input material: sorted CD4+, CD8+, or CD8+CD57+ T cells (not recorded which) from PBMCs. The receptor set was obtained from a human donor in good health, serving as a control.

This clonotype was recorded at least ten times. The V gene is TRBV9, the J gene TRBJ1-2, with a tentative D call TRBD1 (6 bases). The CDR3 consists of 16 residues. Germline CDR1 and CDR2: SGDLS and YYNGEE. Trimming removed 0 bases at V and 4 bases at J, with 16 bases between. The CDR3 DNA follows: TGTGCCAGCAGCGTAGACCAGGGGCGGTCGAGCTATGGCTACACCTTC. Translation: CASSVDQGRSSYGYTF.

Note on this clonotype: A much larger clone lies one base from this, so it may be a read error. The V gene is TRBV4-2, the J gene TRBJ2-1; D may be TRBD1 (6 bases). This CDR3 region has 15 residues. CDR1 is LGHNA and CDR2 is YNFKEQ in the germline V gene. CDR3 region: CASSLQGYSYNEQLF. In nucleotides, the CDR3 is TGTGCCAGCAGCCTTCAGGGGTACTCCTACAATGAGCAGCTCTTC.

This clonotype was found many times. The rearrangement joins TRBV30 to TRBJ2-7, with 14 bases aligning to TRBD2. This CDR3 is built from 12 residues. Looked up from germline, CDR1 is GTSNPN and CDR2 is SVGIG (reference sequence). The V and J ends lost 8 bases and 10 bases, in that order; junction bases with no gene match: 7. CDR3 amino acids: CARMGLAGVQYF. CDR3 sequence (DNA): TGTGCCAGAATGGGACTAGCGGGAGTCCAGTACTTC.

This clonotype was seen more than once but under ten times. CDR3 residues: CASNGGNYGYTF. The DNA for the CDR3 is TGTGCCAGTAACGGCGGGAACTATGGCTACACCTTC. The chain uses TRBV19 and TRBJ1-2; D remains unclear. Germline assignment: CDR1 LNHDA and CDR2 SQIVND (reference sequence). CDR3 length equals 12 residues. V was shortened by 7 bases and J by 2 bases, with 8 bases between the two germline ends.

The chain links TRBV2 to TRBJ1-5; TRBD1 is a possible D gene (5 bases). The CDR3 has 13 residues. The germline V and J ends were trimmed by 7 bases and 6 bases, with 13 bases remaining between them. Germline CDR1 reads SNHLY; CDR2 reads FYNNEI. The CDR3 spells CASNGGNSQPQHF. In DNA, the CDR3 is TGTGCCAGCAATGGGGGGAATAGTCAGCCCCAGCATTTT. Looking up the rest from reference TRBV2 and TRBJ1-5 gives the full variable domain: EPEVTQTPSHQVTQMGQEVILRCVPISNHLYFYWYRQILGQKVEFLVSFYNNEISEKSEIFDDQFSVERPDGSNFTLKIRSTKLEDSAMYFCASNGGNSQPQHFGDGTRLSIL.

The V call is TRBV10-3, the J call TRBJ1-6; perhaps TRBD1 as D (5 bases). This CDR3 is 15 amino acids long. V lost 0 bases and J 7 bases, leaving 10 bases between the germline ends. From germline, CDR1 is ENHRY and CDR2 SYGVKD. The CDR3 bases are TGTGCCATCAGTGAGTCCAGGGACCGAAATTCACCCCTCCACTTT. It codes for CAISESRDRNSPLHF.

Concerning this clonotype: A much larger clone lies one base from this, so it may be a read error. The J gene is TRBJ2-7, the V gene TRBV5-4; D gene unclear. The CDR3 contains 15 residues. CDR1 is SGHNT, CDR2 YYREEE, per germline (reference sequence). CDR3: CASSLGSYSLDEQHF. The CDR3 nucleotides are TGTGCCAGCAGCTTGGGTTCCTACTCTCTGGACGAGCAGCACTTC.

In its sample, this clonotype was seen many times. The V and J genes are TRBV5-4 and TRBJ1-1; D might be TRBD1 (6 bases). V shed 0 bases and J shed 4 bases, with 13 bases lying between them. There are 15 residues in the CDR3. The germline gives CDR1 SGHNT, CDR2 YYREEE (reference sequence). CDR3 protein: CASSLAGASGTEAFF. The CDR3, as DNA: TGTGCCAGCAGCTTGGCAGGGGCCTCGGGCACTGAAGCTTTCTTT.

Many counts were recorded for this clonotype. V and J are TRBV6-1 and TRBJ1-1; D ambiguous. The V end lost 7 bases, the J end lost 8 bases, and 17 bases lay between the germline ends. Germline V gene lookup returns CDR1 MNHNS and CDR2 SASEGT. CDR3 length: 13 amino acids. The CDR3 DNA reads TGTGCCAGCACCTTTCCCGGCAGAGGGGAAGCTTTCTTT. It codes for CASTFPGRGEAFF.

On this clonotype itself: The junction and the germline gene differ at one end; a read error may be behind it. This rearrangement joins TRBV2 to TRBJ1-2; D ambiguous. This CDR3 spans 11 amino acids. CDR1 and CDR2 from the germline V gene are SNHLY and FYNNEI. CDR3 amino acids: CAGSEGLSYTF. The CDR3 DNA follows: TGTGCCGGCAGTGAAGGGTTGAGCTACACCTTC.

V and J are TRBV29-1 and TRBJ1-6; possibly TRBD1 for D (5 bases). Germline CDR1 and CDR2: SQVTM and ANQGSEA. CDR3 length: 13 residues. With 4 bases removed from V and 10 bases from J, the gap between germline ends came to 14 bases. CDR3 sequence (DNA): TGCAGCGTTGGGGGCCGGGTCCTATCACCCCTCCACTTT. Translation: CSVGGRVLSPLHF.

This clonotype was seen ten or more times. CDR3 protein: CASSIQGSFPYGYTF. CDR3 DNA sequence: TGTGCCAGTAGTATACAGGGGTCGTTTCCCTATGGCTACACCTTC. V is TRBV19 and J is TRBJ1-2; weak D call: TRBD1 (6 bases). The length of the CDR3 is 15 residues. V was pared by 2 bases and J by 4 bases, with 14 bases between. Germline V lookup: CDR1 LNHDA, CDR2 SQIVND (reference sequence).

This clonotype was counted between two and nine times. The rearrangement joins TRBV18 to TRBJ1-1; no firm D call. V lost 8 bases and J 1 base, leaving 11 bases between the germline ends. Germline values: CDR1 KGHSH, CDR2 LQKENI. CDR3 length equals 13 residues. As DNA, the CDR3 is TGTGCCAGCCGGGAGGACCAGAACACTGAAGCTTTCTTT. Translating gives CASREDQNTEAFF.

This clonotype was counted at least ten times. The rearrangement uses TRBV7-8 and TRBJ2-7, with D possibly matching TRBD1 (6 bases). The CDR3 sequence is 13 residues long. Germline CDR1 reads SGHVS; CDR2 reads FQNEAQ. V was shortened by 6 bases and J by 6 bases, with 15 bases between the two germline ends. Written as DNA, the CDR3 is TGTGCCAGCAGTCCGAGGGGGTCGGGCGAGCAGTACTTC. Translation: CASSPRGSGEQYF. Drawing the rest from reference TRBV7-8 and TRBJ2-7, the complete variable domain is GAGVSQSPRYKVAKRGQDVALRCDPISGHVSLFWYQQALGQGPEFLTYFQNEAQLDKSGLPSDRFFAERPEGSVSTLKIQRTQQEDSAVYLCASSPRGSGEQYFGPGTRLTVT.